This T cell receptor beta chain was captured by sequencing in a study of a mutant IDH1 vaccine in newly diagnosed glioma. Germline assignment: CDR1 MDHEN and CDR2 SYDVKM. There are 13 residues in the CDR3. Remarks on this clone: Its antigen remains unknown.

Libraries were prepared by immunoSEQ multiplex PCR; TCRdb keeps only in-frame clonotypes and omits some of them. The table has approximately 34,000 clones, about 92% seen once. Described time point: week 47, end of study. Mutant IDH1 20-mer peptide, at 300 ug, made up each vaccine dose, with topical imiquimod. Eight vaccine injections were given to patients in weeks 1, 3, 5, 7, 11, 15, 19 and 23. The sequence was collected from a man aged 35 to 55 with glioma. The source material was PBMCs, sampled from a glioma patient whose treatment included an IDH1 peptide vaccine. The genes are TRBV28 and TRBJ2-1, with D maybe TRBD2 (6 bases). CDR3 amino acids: CACGESSYNEQFF. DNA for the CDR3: TGTGCGTGCGGGGAGAGCTCCTACAATGAGCAGTTCTTC.